Sequencing of this T cell receptor (beta chain) was carried out in a study of regulatory T cells in long-lasting Graves disease. Whole-study findings and limits: The number of shared public clonotypes was higher in persistent patients (around 2,700) than new patients (over 900). Persistent disease favored TRBV28, TRBJ1-2 and TRBJ2-5.

Researchers made TCR beta libraries by using iRepertoire HTBI primers and running Arm-PCR on CDR3 regions. TCRdb redid the calling of the multiplex PCR reads with MiXCR, one entry per CDR3 protein. Found here are more than 300,000 distinct CDR3 sequences, roughly a sixth of them singletons; the top ten hold about 24%. This clonotype was seen repeatedly, ten times or more. Its target is not known. V shed 6 bases and J shed 2 bases, with 13 bases lying between them. The CDR3 contains 14 residues. Specified time point: newly diagnosed GD, antithyroid drugs for less than 3 months. Preparation of the TCR library used RNA extracted from PBMCs.

The chain combines TRBV12-3 or TRBV12-4 with TRBJ1-1; possible D gene TRBD1, 6 bases. The TCR originated in a female donor with Graves disease. Sequencing was performed on peripheral blood mononuclear cells (PBMCs), taken at new diagnosis, from a patient treated with antithyroid drugs. In nucleotides, the CDR3 is TGTGCCAGCAGCTTGGGGGCAGCCAACACTGAAGCTTTCTTT. Translation: CASSLGAANTEAFF.